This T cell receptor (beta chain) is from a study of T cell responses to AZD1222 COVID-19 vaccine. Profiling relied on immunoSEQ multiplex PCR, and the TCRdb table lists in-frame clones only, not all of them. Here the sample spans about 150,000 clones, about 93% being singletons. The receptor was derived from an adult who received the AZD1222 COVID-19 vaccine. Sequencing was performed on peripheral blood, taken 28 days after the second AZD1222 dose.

The CDR3 sequence is CASSPRAPGPGNTIYF. The CDR3 bases are TGCGCCAGCAGCCCTAGAGCTCCAGGGCCTGGAAACACCATATATTTT. The rearrangement links TRBV4-1 to TRBJ1-3; D perhaps matches TRBD1 (5 bases). This CDR3 region has 16 residues. The ends were cut back, 4 bases at V and 2 bases at J, with 15 bases in the middle. Per germline, CDR1 MGHRA and CDR2 YSYEKL.